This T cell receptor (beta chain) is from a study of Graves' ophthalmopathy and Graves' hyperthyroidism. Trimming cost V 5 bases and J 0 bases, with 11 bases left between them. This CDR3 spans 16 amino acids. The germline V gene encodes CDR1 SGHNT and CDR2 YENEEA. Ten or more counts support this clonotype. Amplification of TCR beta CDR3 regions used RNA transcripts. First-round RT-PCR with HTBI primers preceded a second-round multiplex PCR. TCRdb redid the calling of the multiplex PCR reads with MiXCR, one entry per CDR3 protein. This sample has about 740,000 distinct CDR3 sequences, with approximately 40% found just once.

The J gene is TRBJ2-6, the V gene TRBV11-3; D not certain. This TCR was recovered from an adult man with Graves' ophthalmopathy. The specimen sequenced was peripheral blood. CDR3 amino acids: CASSLSQSSGANVLTF. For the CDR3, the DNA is TGTGCCAGCAGCCTAAGCCAAAGCTCTGGGGCCAACGTCCTGACTTTC.